This TCR beta chain comes out of a study of OX40 agonist ivuxolimab in advanced cancers. Whole-study context: The drug used for patients, ivuxolimab, was an agonistic anti-OX40 (CD134) antibody. Every 2 weeks, ivuxolimab was infused into the patients intravenously at between 0.01 and 10 mg/kg. Those enrolled were approximately 83% male, with a mean age of 60 years and ages from roughly 20 to 90.

Libraries were prepared by immunoSEQ multiplex PCR; TCRdb keeps only in-frame clonotypes and omits some of them. The sample consists of approximately 23,000 clones, around four fifths of them appearing once. Germline assignment: CDR1 SGHTA and CDR2 FQGNSA. This CDR3 has 14 amino acids. V shed 5 bases and J shed 3 bases, with 14 bases lying between them. This sequence joins TRBV7-2 and TRBJ2-7, with D hard to call. The receptor was isolated from an adult with an advanced solid tumor such as melanoma, head and neck, liver or kidney cancer. The specimen comprised CD4+ or CD8+ T cells sorted from blood, sampled in a trial of the OX40 agonist ivuxolimab. In DNA form, the CDR3 reads TGTGCCAGCAGCCCTTACTGGGGTGGCTACGAGCAGTACTTC. Its protein is CASSPYWGGYEQYF. The whole variable domain, remainder taken from reference TRBV7-2 and TRBJ2-7, is GAGVSQSPSNKVTEKGKDVELRCDPISGHTALYWYRQSLGQGLEFLIYFQGNSAPDKSGLPSDRFSAERTGGSVSTLTIQRTQQEDSAVYLCASSPYWGGYEQYFGPGTRLTVT.